The 3 T cell receptor beta chains below were found in one sample sequenced in a study of OX40 agonist ivuxolimab in advanced cancers. Measured with immunoSEQ multiplex PCR; TCRdb has only the in-frame clones, and not every one. This table has about 46,000 clones, 82% appearing once. Specimen: CD4+ or CD8+ T cells sorted from blood, collected in a trial of the OX40 agonist ivuxolimab. Receptors originate from an adult with an advanced solid tumor such as melanoma, head and neck, liver or kidney cancer.

The chain links TRBV27 to TRBJ1-1; D uncertain. Between the trimmed V and J ends, which lost 2 bases and 2 bases, there was a span of 9 bases. Looked up from germline, CDR1 is MNHEY and CDR2 is SMNVEV (reference sequence). The CDR3 has 14 residues. CDR3 nucleotides: TGTGCCAGCAGTTTAGAACGGAGAAACACTGAAGCTTTCTTT. Its protein is CASSLERRNTEAFF.

This clone has a handful of counts. The chain couples TRBV13 to TRBJ1-5; D is unresolved. Germline CDR1 and CDR2: PRHDT and FYEKMQ (reference sequence). This CDR3 contains 13 residues. V lost 6 bases to trimming and J lost 0 bases, with 6 bases between them. In DNA, the CDR3 is TGTGCCAGCAGTTCTTATAGCAATCAGCCCCAGCATTTT. Encoded protein: CASSSYSNQPQHF.

V gene TRBV27 combines with J gene TRBJ1-1, with TRBD1 as a possible D gene (5 bases). The V end lost 4 bases, the J end lost 0 bases, and 15 bases lay between the germline ends. The CDR3 consists of 16 residues. CDR1 MNHEY and CDR2 SMNVEV come from the germline V gene (reference sequence). Written as DNA, the CDR3 is TGTGCCAGCAGTTCCCATGGGGCAAGGATGAACACTGAAGCTTTCTTT. Protein product: CASSSHGARMNTEAFF.